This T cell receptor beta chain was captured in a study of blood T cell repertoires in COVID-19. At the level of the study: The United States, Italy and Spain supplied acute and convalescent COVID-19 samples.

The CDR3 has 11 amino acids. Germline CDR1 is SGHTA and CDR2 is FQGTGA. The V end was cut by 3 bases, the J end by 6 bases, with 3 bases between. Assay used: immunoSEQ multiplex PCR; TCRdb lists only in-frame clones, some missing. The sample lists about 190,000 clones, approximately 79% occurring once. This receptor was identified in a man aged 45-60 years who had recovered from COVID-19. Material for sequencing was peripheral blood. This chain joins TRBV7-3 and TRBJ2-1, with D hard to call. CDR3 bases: TGTGCCAGCAGCTTCGGCAATGAGCAGTTCTTC. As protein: CASSFGNEQFF.